Below, one T cell receptor (beta chain) is given with its context. Method: immunoSEQ multiplex PCR; TCRdb's copy keeps in-frame clones and lacks some. This sample has more than 100,000 clones, with roughly 89% found just once. V shed 0 bases and J shed 0 bases, with 6 bases lying between them. Germline CDR1 is MNHEY and CDR2 is SVGAGI. The CDR3 has 16 residues. These data come from a study of blood T cell repertoires in COVID-19. The receptor's source is a woman between 55 and 75 years old with COVID-19, enrolled during active disease. Sample: peripheral blood. The J gene is TRBJ1-6, the V gene TRBV6-5; D is unresolved. The DNA of the CDR3 is TGTGCCAGCAGTTACTCACAGAGCTCCTATAATTCACCCCTCCACTTT. Translating gives CASSYSQSSYNSPLHF.